Listed here are 16 T cell receptor beta chains from one sample, sequenced in a study of siplizumab effects on memory and regulatory T cells (dated by TCRdb to between 2018 and 2021). Libraries were prepared through the immunoSEQ multiplex PCR assay. TCRdb stores this immuneACCESS table with in-frame sequences only. Part of the clones is absent; in the studies checked, under half of the shortfall reflects unresolved V genes, and no reason is known for the rest. For this sample there are roughly 100,000 clones; 93% appear just once. 6% to 7% of the sample belongs to the ten largest clones. The sample consisted of CD8+ T cells sorted from blood. The receptor source for this set is a human donor in good health.

This chain joins TRBV6-1 and TRBJ1-1; D gene unclear. This CDR3 spans 12 amino acids. The V gene lost 6 bases and the J gene lost 4 bases, with 9 bases spanning the gap. Germline V gives CDR1 MNHNS, CDR2 SASEGT. In nucleotides, the CDR3 is TGTGCCAGCAGCGGGAGGCCCACTGAAGCTTTCTTT. Its protein product is CASSGRPTEAFF.

The rearrangement uses TRBV19 and TRBJ2-7, with D unresolved. V lost 3 bases, J lost 3 bases, and 9 bases lay in between. The CDR3 runs to 13 residues. Germline V lookup: CDR1 LNHDA, CDR2 SQIVND (reference sequence). CDR3: CASSMGSIYEQYF. The CDR3 DNA sequence: TGTGCCAGTAGTATGGGCAGTATCTACGAGCAGTACTTC.

This chain links TRBV30 with TRBJ1-3, with 11 bases lining up with TRBD1. In germline, CDR1 is GTSNPN, CDR2 SVGIG (reference sequence). Trimming at V came to 2 bases and at J to 4 bases, leaving 7 bases not matched to a gene. The CDR3 totals 16 residues. The CDR3 DNA follows: TGTGCCTGGAGTATGGGGACAGGGGGAAAAGGAAACACCATATATTTT. It is translated as CAWSMGTGGKGNTIYF.

This rearrangement joins TRBV19 to TRBJ1-1; D is uncertain. Per germline, CDR1 LNHDA and CDR2 SQIVND (reference sequence). Trimming removed 5 bases at V and 0 bases at J, with 10 bases between. This CDR3 comprises 14 residues. This CDR3 is CASSLRHMNTEAFF. CDR3 coding DNA: TGTGCCAGTAGTCTGCGACATATGAACACTGAAGCTTTCTTT.

The J gene is TRBJ2-7, the V gene TRBV7-6; D uncertain. This CDR3 region has 13 residues. Germline loops: CDR1 SGHVS, CDR2 FNYEAQ. The ends were cut back, 3 bases at V and 5 bases at J, with 11 bases in the middle. In DNA, the CDR3 is TGTGCCAGCAGCTTTGAAGAGGAAAACGAGCAGTACTTC. Its translation: CASSFEEENEQYF.

This clone has only a few counts. CDR3 nucleotides: TGTGCCAGCAGCTTTGCCCCGAGCTCCTACAATGAGCAGTTCTTC. Protein sequence: CASSFAPSSYNEQFF. The rearrangement uses TRBV7-6 and TRBJ2-1; D remains unclear. CDR3 length: 15 amino acids. Between the trimmed V and J ends, which lost 3 bases and 0 bases, there was a span of 9 bases. Germline CDR1 and CDR2: SGHVS and FNYEAQ.

The V gene is TRBV27, the J gene TRBJ1-2; D is unclear. The CDR3 loop spans 13 amino acids. Trimming cost V 3 bases and J 3 bases, with 8 bases left between them. The germline gives CDR1 MNHEY, CDR2 SMNVEV (reference sequence). The CDR3 region is CASSLDGYYGYTF. CDR3 bases: TGTGCCAGCAGTTTGGATGGATACTATGGCTACACCTTC.

The rearrangement joins TRBV2 to TRBJ2-5; D is tentatively TRBD1 or TRBD2 (5 bases each). The germline V gene has CDR1 SNHLY and CDR2 FYNNEI. Trimming cost V 4 bases and J 2 bases, with 11 bases left between them. The CDR3 consists of 14 residues. For the CDR3, the DNA is TGTGCCAGCAGTGCGGGGCCCAAACAAGAGACCCAGTACTTC. It encodes CASSAGPKQETQYF.

The chain carries TRBV4-1 and TRBJ1-2, with 7 bases that match TRBD1. The germline V gene has CDR1 MGHRA and CDR2 YSYEKL. This CDR3 has 16 amino acids. The junction had 8 bases not matched to a gene; V was cut back by 0 bases and J by 4 bases. The CDR3 region has the DNA TGCGCCAGCAGCCAAGATGCAGAGGGGGCTCCCTATGGCTACACCTTC. This gives the protein CASSQDAEGAPYGYTF.

The chain carries TRBV15 and TRBJ2-7; TRBD1 aligns across 7 bases. Germline loops: CDR1 LNHNV, CDR2 YYDKDF (reference sequence). V gave up 7 bases and J gave up 0 bases; unmatched junction bases: 6. This CDR3 is 14 amino acids long. The CDR3 DNA reads as TGTGCCACCAACACGGACAGGAGCTCCTACGAGCAGTACTTC. Translation gives CATNTDRSSYEQYF.

The rearrangement links TRBV11-1 to TRBJ2-7; no definite D call. The V gene's germline CDR1 is SGHAT and CDR2 FQDESV (reference sequence). The CDR3 extends over 11 amino acids. Deletions cut 8 bases from V and 1 base from J, with 6 bases between. The CDR3 loop is CASEDSYEQYF. CDR3 nucleotide sequence: TGTGCCAGCGAGGATTCCTACGAGCAGTACTTC.

This clone occurred once. The chain has TRBV27 and TRBJ2-7, with D possibly TRBD1 on 5 matching bases. Between the trimmed V and J ends, which lost 5 bases and 1 base, there was a span of 9 bases. The CDR3 runs 13 residues. Germline CDR1 MNHEY, CDR2 SMNVEV (reference sequence). The CDR3 sequence is CASSQGRSYEQYF. For the CDR3, the DNA is TGTGCCAGCAGTCAGGGCCGTTCCTACGAGCAGTACTTC.

The rearrangement links TRBV28 to TRBJ2-1; TRBD2 might be the D (5 bases). Trimming took 5 bases from V and 0 from J, leaving 11 bases between them. In germline, CDR1 is MDHEN, CDR2 SYDVKM. This CDR3 contains 15 residues. CDR3 region: CASSPGLSSYNEQFF. The CDR3 bases are TGTGCCAGCAGTCCCGGACTTAGCTCCTACAATGAGCAGTTCTTC.

This clone was seen a few times. This rearrangement joins TRBV27 to TRBJ2-1, with 10 positions matching TRBD2. Germline V gene data show CDR1 as MNHEY and CDR2 as SMNVEV (reference sequence). CDR3 length: 17 residues. The J segment lost 4 bases and the V segment lost 6 bases, leaving 12 bases of the junction unmatched. The CDR3 loop reads CASSQYLGTSEYNEQFF. The CDR3 DNA reads TGTGCCAGCAGCCAATATCTAGGGACTAGCGAGTACAATGAGCAGTTCTTC.

For this clone: The same CDR3 can be traced to other DNA sequences in this sample. The V and J genes are TRBV4-1 and TRBJ2-1; weak D call: TRBD2 (6 bases). The CDR3 runs to 15 residues. CDR1 and CDR2 (germline): MGHRA, YSYEKL. V was cut by 2 bases and J by 0 bases, with 8 bases left in between. CDR3 in amino acids: CASSQSSGSYNEQFF. CDR3 DNA sequence: TGCGCCAGCAGCCAAAGTAGCGGCTCCTACAATGAGCAGTTCTTC.

The gene calls are TRBV9 and TRBJ2-3, with unresolved D. The CDR3 runs to 15 residues. V gave up 0 bases and J gave up 4 bases, with 12 bases separating them. Germline V gene data show CDR1 as SGDLS and CDR2 as YYNGEE. CDR3 amino acids: CASSVDGLNADTQYF. Here the CDR3 DNA reads TGTGCCAGCAGCGTAGATGGGCTCAACGCAGATACGCAGTATTTT.